These 11 T cell receptor beta chains were all obtained from the same sample, sequenced in a study of human T cells and chemical hapten exposure. TCRdb redid the calling of the RACE reads with MiXCR, one entry per CDR3 protein. This sample has approximately 43,000 distinct CDR3 sequences, with about 4.2% found just once. As to time point: patch test 1, 2 weeks after DPC sensitization. Treatment given: therapeutic diphenylcyclopropenone sensitization with weekly scalp DPC. Total RNA came from unfractionated whole blood. Sequenced here: whole blood, sampled in connection with sensitization to the hapten diphenylcyclopropenone (DPC). Receptors were obtained from a man in his fifties with alopecia areata. Some clones in this sample may be carry-over from other donors' samples.

The chain carries TRBV20-1 and TRBJ1-5, with 8 bases lining up with TRBD1. This CDR3 is built from 13 residues. Trimming removed 6 bases from V and 7 bases from J; junction bases left unmatched: 8. The germline CDR1 and CDR2 sequences are DFQATT and SNEGSKA (reference sequence). For the CDR3, the DNA is TGCAGTGCGGTCCCAGGGGGCAGACAGCCCCAGCATTTT. As protein: CSAVPGGRQPQHF.

This clonotype was seen ten or more times. This rearrangement joins TRBV7-9 to TRBJ2-5, with 14 bases aligning to TRBD2. Germline V gene lookup returns CDR1 SEHNR and CDR2 FQNEAQ (reference sequence). Germline trimming cut 5 bases from V and 4 bases from J; bases unmatched to any gene: 3. This CDR3 is 15 amino acids long. The CDR3: CASSGGLAGVETQYF. The CDR3 DNA reads as TGTGCCAGCAGCGGGGGACTAGCGGGAGTAGAGACCCAGTACTTC.

Many counts were recorded for this clonotype. This chain joins TRBV5-4 and TRBJ2-3, with D tentatively TRBD2 (5 bases). The CDR3 length is 13 residues. Germline loops: CDR1 SGHNT, CDR2 YYREEE (reference sequence). V was trimmed by 4 bases and J by 5 bases, leaving 11 bases between them. CDR3: CASSTRGQDTQYF. CDR3 in DNA: TGTGCCAGCAGCACCCGAGGGCAAGATACGCAGTATTTT.

This clonotype was picked up many times. This chain joins TRBV19 and TRBJ2-1; D may be TRBD2 (5 bases). The CDR3 loop spans 18 amino acids. In germline, CDR1 is LNHDA, CDR2 SQIVND (reference sequence). V was shortened by 0 bases and J by 6 bases, with 21 bases between the two germline ends. The DNA of the CDR3 is TGTGCCAGTAGTATAGAAACCGGAGGCGGTAGGTCCATCAATGAGCAGTTCTTC. As protein: CASSIETGGGRSINEQFF.

This clonotype was detected ten times or more. The chain has TRBV6-2 or TRBV6-3 and TRBJ2-4, with D unclear. The V end was cut by 2 bases, the J end by 0 bases, with 8 bases between. The germline V gene encodes CDR1 MNHEY and CDR2 SVGEGT. The CDR3 contains 15 residues. CDR3: CASSYATLAKNIQYF. CDR3 nucleotides: TGTGCCAGCAGTTACGCAACTCTAGCCAAAAACATTCAGTACTTC.

There are many counts of this clonotype. The chain links TRBV27 to TRBJ2-7, with 9 bases aligning to TRBD2. With 0 bases clipped from V and 1 base from J, the junction kept 7 bases outside the gene matches. CDR3 length: 17 residues. From germline, CDR1 is MNHEY and CDR2 SMNVEV (reference sequence). The CDR3 protein is CASSLSSPSGISYEQYF. The CDR3 DNA reads TGTGCCAGCAGTTTATCCTCCCCTAGCGGGATTTCCTACGAGCAGTACTTC.

This clonotype has ten or more counts. The chain employs TRBV3-1 and TRBJ2-1; 9 nucleotides agree with TRBD2. CDR3 length: 15 residues. Germline assignment: CDR1 LGHDT and CDR2 YNNKEL (reference sequence). Unmatched junction bases numbered 7, after V lost 4 bases and J lost 6 bases. CDR3 sequence: CASSLIAGAGNEQFF. In DNA form, the CDR3 reads TGTGCCAGCAGCCTCATAGCGGGAGCTGGCAATGAGCAGTTCTTC.

This clonotype was found many times. The V gene is TRBV5-1, the J gene TRBJ2-3; D is unresolved. This CDR3 spans 13 amino acids. The germline CDR1 and CDR2 sequences are SGHRS and YFSETQ. Trimming pared 0 bases from V and 7 bases from J, leaving 9 bases between. The DNA for the CDR3 is TGCGCCAGCAGCTTGGATGGCAGCCATACGCAGTATTTT. Translation gives CASSLDGSHTQYF.

The table lists this clonotype with many counts. This rearrangement joins TRBV30 to TRBJ1-1; TRBD1 matches 7 bases. With 7 bases clipped from V and 4 bases from J, the junction kept 9 bases outside the gene matches. Per germline, CDR1 GTSNPN and CDR2 SVGIG (reference sequence). This CDR3 spans 13 amino acids. Here the CDR3 DNA reads TGTGCCTCTACGCAACAGGGGATCACTGAAGCTTTCTTT. It specifies CASTQQGITEAFF.

This clonotype was recorded at least ten times. The V gene is TRBV7-8, the J gene TRBJ2-7; D unresolved. Germline V gene sequence: CDR1 SGHVS, CDR2 FQNEAQ. The V end was cut by 2 bases, the J end by 3 bases, with 14 bases between. CDR3 size: 15 residues. This CDR3 reads CASSLTGRVNYEQYF. The DNA of the CDR3 is TGTGCCAGCAGCTTAACCGGTAGGGTAAACTACGAGCAGTACTTC.

In this sample, this clonotype turned up many times. This chain uses TRBV7-8 with TRBJ2-1, with 8 bases lining up with TRBD2. Germline V gene data show CDR1 as SGHVS and CDR2 as FQNEAQ. V lost 3 bases and J lost 9; bases outside the gene matches: 7. CDR3 length: 14 amino acids. The CDR3 region has the DNA TGTGCCAGCAGCTTCGGACTAGCTGATGTTGAGCAGTTCTTC. This sequence encodes CASSFGLADVEQFF.